These 6 T cell receptor beta chains came from one sample sequenced in a study of T cells in Graves' hyperthyroidism and ophthalmopathy. Amplification yielded TCR beta CDR3 regions, with RNA transcripts as the source. TCR CDR3 regions were first amplified by RT-PCR with HTBI primers. TCRdb reprocessed the multiplex PCR reads with MiXCR, giving one entry per CDR3 protein. The sample holds about 600,000 distinct CDR3 sequences, roughly 15% seen once. Sequencing was performed on blood. These receptors all stem from a woman in her fifties or sixties with Graves' ophthalmopathy.

This chain connects TRBV5-1 to TRBJ2-3; perhaps TRBD2 as D (5 bases). V shed 4 bases and J shed 2 bases, with 17 bases lying between them. Germline V gene sequence: CDR1 SGHRS, CDR2 YFSETQ. The CDR3 consists of 16 residues. The DNA of the CDR3 is TGCGCCAGCAGCCAAGTCTTCCGGGGAACCACAGATACGCAGTATTTT. This translates into CASSQVFRGTTDTQYF.

This clonotype was observed many times. This sequence joins TRBV7-9 and TRBJ1-1; no clear D. The CDR3 runs to 12 residues. V was pared by 1 base and J by 3 bases, with 3 bases between. Looked up from germline, CDR1 is SEHNR and CDR2 is FQNEAQ (reference sequence). The chain's CDR3 is CASSLGYTEAFF. CDR3 nucleotide sequence: TGTGCCAGCAGCTTAGGTTACACTGAAGCTTTCTTT.

This clonotype was seen just once. Since no conserved phenylalanine or tryptophan closes the CDR3, a read error is the likely cause. V is TRBV4-3 and J is TRBJ2-2; 7 bases are shared with TRBD2. Germline values: CDR1 LGHNA, CDR2 YSLEER. The CDR3 is 17 residues long. The junction had 10 bases not matched to a gene; V was cut back by 4 bases and J by 2 bases. CDR3 protein: CASSPGSLAVNTGELFL. Written as DNA, the CDR3 is TGCGCCAGCAGCCCCGGCTCGCTAGCGGTAAACACCGGGGAGCTGTTTCTT.

This clonotype was counted ten times or more. The chain is built from TRBV11-2 and TRBJ2-7; 7 bases agree with TRBD2. The CDR3 spans 14 residues. V shed 5 bases and J 2 bases; nucleotides not matched to a gene: 6. CDR1 and CDR2 (germline): SGHAT, FQNNGV. The CDR3 DNA is TGTGCCAGCAGCACTGTAGCGGGTACCTACGAGCAGTACTTC. As protein: CASSTVAGTYEQYF.

As for this clonotype: This may stem from a read error, because a much larger clone lies one nucleotide away. The CDR3 sequence: CASSPTGMRGYTF. The DNA of the CDR3 is TGTGCCAGCAGTCCGACCGGGATGAGGGGCTACACCTTC. This chain connects TRBV28 to TRBJ1-2; D not resolved. V was trimmed by 5 bases and J by 8 bases, leaving 15 bases between them. Germline assignment: CDR1 MDHEN and CDR2 SYDVKM. The CDR3 loop spans 13 amino acids.

As to this clonotype: A much larger clone differs by one base, so this may be a read error. Since the CDR3 does not end with the conserved phenylalanine or tryptophan, this likely comes from a read error. The chain is built from TRBV5-1 and TRBJ2-7, with 7 bases that match TRBD1. The CDR3 is made up of 15 amino acids. V shed 4 bases and J 0 bases; nucleotides not matched to a gene: 7. CDR1 and CDR2 from the germline V gene are SGHRS and YFSETQ. The DNA for the CDR3 is TGCGCCAGCAGCCACAGGGGCGTTAGCTCCTACGAGCAGTACCTC. It encodes CASSHRGVSSYEQYL.